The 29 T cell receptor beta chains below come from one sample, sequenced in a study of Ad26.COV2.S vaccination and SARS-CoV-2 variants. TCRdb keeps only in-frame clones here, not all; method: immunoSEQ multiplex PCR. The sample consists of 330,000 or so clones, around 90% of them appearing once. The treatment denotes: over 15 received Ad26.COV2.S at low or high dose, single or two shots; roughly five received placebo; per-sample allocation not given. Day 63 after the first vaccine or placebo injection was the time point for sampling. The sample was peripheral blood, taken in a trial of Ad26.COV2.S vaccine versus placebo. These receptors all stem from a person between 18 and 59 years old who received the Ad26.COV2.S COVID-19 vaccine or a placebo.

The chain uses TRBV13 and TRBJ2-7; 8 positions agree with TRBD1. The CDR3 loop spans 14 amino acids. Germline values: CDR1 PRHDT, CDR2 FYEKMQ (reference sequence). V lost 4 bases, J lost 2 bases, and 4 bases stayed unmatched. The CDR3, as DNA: TGTGCCAGCAGCTCTGGACAGGGCACCTACGAGCAGTACTTC. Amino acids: CASSSGQGTYEQYF.

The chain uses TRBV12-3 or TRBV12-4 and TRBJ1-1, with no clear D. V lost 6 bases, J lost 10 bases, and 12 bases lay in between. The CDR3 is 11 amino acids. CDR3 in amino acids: CASSPGVGAFF. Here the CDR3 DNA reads TGTGCCAGCAGCCCTGGGGTGGGAGCTTTCTTT.

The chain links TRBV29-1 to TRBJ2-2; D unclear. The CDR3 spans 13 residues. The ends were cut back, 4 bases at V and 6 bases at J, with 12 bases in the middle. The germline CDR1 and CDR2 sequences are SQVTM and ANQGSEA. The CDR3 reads CSVAGSLAGELFF. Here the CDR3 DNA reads TGCAGCGTTGCAGGCAGTCTGGCCGGGGAGCTGTTTTTT.

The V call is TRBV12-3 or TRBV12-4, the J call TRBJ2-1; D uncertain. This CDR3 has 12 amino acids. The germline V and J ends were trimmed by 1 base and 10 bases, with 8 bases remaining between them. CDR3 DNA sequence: TGTGCCAGCAGTTTAGGGGGAAGGGAGCAGTTCTTC. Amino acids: CASSLGGREQFF.

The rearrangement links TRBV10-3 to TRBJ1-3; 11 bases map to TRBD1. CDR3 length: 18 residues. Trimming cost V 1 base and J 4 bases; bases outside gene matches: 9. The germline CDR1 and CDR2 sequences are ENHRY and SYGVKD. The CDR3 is CAISEFGQGATRGNTIYF. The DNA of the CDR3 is TGTGCCATCAGTGAGTTCGGACAGGGGGCCACGAGAGGAAACACCATATATTTT.

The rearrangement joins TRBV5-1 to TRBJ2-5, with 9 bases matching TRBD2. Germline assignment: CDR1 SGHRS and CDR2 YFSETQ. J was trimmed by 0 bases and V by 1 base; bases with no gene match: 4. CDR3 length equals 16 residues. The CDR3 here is CASSLRLAAYQETQYF. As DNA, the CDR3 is TGCGCCAGCAGCTTGCGACTAGCGGCTTACCAAGAGACCCAGTACTTC.

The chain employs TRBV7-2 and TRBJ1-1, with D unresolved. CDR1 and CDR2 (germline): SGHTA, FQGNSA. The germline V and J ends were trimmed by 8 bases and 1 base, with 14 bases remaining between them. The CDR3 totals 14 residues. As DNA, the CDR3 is TGTGCCAGCGGAAAACAGAGTTGGAACACTGAAGCTTTCTTT. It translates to CASGKQSWNTEAFF.

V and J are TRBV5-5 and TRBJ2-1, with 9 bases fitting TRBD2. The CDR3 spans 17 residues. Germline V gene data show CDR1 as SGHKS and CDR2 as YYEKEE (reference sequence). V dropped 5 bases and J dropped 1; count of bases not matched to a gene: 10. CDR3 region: CASSSDTSGSSYNEQFF. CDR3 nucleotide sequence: TGTGCCAGCAGTTCGGACACTAGCGGGTCTTCCTACAATGAGCAGTTCTTC.

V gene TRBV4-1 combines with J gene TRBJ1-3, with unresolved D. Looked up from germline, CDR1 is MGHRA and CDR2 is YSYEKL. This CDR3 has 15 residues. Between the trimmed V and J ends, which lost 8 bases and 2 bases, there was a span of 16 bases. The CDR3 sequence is CASRSVGGTGNTIYF. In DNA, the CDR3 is TGCGCCAGCCGATCCGTAGGAGGCACTGGAAACACCATATATTTT.

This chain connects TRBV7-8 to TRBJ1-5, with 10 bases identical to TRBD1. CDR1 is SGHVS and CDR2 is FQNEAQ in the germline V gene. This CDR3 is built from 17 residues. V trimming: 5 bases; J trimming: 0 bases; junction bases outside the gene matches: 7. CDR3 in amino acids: CASSQDRGKYSNQPQHF. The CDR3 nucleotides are TGTGCCAGCAGCCAGGACAGGGGGAAGTATAGCAATCAGCCCCAGCATTTT.

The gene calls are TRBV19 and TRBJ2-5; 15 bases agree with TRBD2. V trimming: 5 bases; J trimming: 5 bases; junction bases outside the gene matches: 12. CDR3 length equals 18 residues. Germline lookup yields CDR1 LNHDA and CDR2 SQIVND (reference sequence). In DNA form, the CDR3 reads TGTGCCAGTAGTTCTGGACTAGCGGGAGGGCCGGGGGTGGAGACCCAGTACTTC. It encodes CASSSGLAGGPGVETQYF.

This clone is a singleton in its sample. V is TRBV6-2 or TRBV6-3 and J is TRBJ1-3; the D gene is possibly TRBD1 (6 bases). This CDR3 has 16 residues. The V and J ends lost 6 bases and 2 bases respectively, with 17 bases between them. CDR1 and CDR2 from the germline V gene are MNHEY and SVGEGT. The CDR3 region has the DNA TGTGCCAGCAGCACCCCCGACAGGATGACTGGAAACACCATATATTTT. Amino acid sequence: CASSTPDRMTGNTIYF.

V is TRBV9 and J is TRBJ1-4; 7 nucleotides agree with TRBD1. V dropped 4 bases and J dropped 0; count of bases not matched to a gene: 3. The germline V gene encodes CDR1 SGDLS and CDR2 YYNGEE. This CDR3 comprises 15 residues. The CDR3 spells CASSIGTATNEKLFF. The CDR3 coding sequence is TGTGCCAGCAGCATTGGGACAGCAACTAATGAAAAACTGTTTTTT.

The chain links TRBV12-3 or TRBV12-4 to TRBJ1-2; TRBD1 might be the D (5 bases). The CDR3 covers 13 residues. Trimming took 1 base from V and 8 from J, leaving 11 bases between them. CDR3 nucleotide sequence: TGTGCCAGCAGTTTAGGGGGCGAATTGGGCTACACCTTC. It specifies CASSLGGELGYTF.

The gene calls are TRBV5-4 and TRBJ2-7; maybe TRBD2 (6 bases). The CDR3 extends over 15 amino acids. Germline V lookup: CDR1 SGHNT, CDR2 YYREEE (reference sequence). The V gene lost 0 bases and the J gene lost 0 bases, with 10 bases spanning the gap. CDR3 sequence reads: CASSLGGTVSYEQYF. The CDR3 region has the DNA TGTGCCAGCAGCTTGGGCGGGACGGTCTCCTACGAGCAGTACTTC.

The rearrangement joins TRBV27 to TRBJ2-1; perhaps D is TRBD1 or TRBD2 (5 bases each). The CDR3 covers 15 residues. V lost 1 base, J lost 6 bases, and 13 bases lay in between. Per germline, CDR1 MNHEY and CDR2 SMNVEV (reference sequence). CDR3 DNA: TGTGCCAGCAGTTTATTACTAGGGGTAGGCAATGAGCAGTTCTTC. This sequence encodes CASSLLLGVGNEQFF.

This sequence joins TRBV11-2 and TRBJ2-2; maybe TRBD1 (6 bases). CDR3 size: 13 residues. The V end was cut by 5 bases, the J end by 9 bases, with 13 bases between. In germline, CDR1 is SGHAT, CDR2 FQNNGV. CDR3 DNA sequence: TGTGCCAGCAGCCGTGACAGGAAGAGGGAGCTGTTTTTT. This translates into CASSRDRKRELFF.

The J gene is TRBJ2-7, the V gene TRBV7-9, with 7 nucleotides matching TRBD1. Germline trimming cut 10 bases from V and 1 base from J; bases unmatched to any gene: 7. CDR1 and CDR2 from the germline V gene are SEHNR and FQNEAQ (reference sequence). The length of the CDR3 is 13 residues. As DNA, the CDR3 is TGTGCCACCACCCCAGGGGGTTCCTACGAGCAGTACGTC. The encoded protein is CATTPGGSYEQYV.

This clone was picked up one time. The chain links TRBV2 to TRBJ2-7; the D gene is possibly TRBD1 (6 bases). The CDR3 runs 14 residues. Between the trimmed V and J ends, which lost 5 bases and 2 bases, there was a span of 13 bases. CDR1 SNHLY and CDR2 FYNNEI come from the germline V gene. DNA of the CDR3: TGTGCCAGCAGTCAGGACAGAATTGCCTACGAGCAGTACTTC. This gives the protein CASSQDRIAYEQYF.

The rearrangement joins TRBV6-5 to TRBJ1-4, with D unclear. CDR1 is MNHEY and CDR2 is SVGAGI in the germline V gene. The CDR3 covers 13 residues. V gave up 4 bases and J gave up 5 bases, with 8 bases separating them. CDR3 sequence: CASSSGPNEKLFF. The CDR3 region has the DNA TGTGCCAGCAGTTCTGGACCAAATGAAAAACTGTTTTTT.

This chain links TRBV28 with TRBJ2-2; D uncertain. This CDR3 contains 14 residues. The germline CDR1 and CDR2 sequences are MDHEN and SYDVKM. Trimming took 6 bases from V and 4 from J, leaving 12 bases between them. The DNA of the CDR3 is TGTGCCAGCAGCCCCCAAGCTTCCACCGGGGAGCTGTTTTTT. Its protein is CASSPQASTGELFF. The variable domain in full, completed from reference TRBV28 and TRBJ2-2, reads DVKVTQSSRYLVKRTGEKVFLECVQDMDHENMFWYRQDPGLGLRLIYFSYDVKMKEKGDIPEGYSVSREKKERFSLILESASTNQTSMYLCASSPQASTGELFFGEGSRLTVL.

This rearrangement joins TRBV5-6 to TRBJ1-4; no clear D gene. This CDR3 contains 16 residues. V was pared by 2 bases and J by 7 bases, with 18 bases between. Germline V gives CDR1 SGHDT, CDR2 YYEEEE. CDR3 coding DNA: TGTGCCAGCAGCTTCCAAGCGCTGGGTAGAGTTGAAAAACTGTTTTTT. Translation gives CASSFQALGRVEKLFF.

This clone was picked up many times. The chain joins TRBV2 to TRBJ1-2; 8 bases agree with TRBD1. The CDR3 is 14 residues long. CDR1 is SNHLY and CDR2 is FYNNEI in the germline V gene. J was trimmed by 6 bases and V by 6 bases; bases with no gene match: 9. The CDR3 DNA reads TGTGCCAGCAGCCAAAGACAGGGGTCGGATGGCTACACCTTC. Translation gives CASSQRQGSDGYTF.

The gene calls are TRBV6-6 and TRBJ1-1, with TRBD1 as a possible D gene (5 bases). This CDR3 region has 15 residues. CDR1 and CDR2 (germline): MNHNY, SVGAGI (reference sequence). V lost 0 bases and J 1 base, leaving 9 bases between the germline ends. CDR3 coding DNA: TGTGCCAGCAGTTACTCGACGAGGGGGAACACTGAAGCTTTCTTT. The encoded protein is CASSYSTRGNTEAFF.

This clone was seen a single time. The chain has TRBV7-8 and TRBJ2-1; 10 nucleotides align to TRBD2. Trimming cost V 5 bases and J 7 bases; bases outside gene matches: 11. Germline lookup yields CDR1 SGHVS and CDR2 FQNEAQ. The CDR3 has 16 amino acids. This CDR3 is CASSTMGTSEENEQFF. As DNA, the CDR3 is TGTGCCAGCAGCACGATGGGGACTAGCGAGGAGAATGAGCAGTTCTTC. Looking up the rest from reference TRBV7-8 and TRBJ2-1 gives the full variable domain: GAGVSQSPRYKVAKRGQDVALRCDPISGHVSLFWYQQALGQGPEFLTYFQNEAQLDKSGLPSDRFFAERPEGSVSTLKIQRTQQEDSAVYLCASSTMGTSEENEQFFGPGTRLTVL.

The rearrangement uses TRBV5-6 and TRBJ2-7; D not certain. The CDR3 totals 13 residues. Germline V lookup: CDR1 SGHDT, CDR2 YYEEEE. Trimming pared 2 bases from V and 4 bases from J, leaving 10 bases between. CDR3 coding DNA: TGTGCCAGCAGCTTCCAACCTACGTACGAGCAGTACGTC. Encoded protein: CASSFQPTYEQYV.

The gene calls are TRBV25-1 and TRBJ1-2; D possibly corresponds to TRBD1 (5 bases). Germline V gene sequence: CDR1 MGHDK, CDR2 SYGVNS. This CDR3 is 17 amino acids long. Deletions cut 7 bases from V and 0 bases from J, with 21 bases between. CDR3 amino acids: CASTPPEGHLTNYGYTF. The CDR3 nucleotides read TGTGCCAGCACCCCCCCCGAGGGGCATCTAACTAACTATGGCTACACCTTC.

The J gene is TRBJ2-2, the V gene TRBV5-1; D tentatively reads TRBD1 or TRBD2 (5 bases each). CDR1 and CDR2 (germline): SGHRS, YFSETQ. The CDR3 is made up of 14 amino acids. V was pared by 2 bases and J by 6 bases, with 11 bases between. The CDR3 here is CASSFGTVPGELFF. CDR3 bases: TGCGCCAGCAGCTTCGGGACGGTTCCCGGGGAGCTGTTTTTT.

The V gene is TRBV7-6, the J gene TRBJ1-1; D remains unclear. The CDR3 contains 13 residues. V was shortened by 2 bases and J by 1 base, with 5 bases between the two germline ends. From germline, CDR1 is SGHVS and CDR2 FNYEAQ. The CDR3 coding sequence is TGTGCCAGCAGCTTATACAGGAACACTGAAGCTTTCTTT. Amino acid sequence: CASSLYRNTEAFF. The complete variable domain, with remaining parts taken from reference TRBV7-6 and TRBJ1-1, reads GAGVSQSPRYKVTKRGQDVALRCDPISGHVSLYWYRQALGQGPEFLTYFNYEAQQDKSGLPNDRFSAERPEGSISTLTIQRTEQRDSAMYRCASSLYRNTEAFFGQGTRLTVV.